These 15 T cell receptor beta chains originate from one sample sequenced in a study of cytomegalovirus exposure and HLA in healthy donors. Researchers ran the PCR with 60 Vbeta and 13 Jbeta primers. Data came from immunoSEQ multiplex PCR; TCRdb stores just in-frame clones and leaves some out. The sample records about 130,000 clones, 84% being singletons. Sequenced: PBMCs. The receptors come from a man aged 45-65 years in good health and CMV-seronegative.

This rearrangement joins TRBV11-1 to TRBJ2-1; TRBD1 agrees at 7 bases. Germline assignment: CDR1 SGHAT and CDR2 FQDESV (reference sequence). The CDR3 consists of 15 residues. The J segment lost 3 bases and the V segment lost 5 bases, leaving 7 bases of the junction unmatched. CDR3 in amino acids: CASSLERTGYNEQFF. CDR3 nucleotides: TGTGCCAGCAGCCTCGAACGGACAGGCTACAATGAGCAGTTCTTC.

J is TRBJ2-7 and V is TRBV11-2; 10 nucleotides agree with TRBD1. The CDR3 totals 15 residues. CDR1 is SGHAT and CDR2 is FQNNGV in the germline V gene. V lost 1 base and J lost 3; bases outside the gene matches: 3. As DNA, the CDR3 is TGTGCCAGCAGCTTAGGGGGACAGGGGAGCTACGAGCAGTACTTC. As protein: CASSLGGQGSYEQYF.

This rearrangement joins TRBV11-2 to TRBJ2-3, with 14 bases identical to TRBD2. Germline V gene data show CDR1 as SGHAT and CDR2 as FQNNGV. The junction had 12 bases not matched to a gene; V was cut back by 0 bases and J by 4 bases. The CDR3 has 20 residues. The CDR3 protein is CASSLEGLAGAPLSPDTQYF. CDR3 coding DNA: TGTGCCAGCAGCTTAGAGGGACTAGCGGGGGCGCCCCTATCCCCAGATACGCAGTATTTT.

The rearrangement links TRBV4-1 to TRBJ2-5, with 7 bases aligning to TRBD1. The CDR3 extends over 13 amino acids. Trimming took 3 bases from V and 3 from J; bases not matched to a gene: 1. Germline loops: CDR1 MGHRA, CDR2 YSYEKL. The CDR3 nucleotides are TGCGCCAGCAGCCATGACAGGGAAGAGACCCAGTACTTC. Translated, it gives CASSHDREETQYF.

In DNA form, the CDR3 reads TGCAGCGTTGAACTAGGACAGGGAAGCTACGAGCAGTACTTC. Translating it yields CSVELGQGSYEQYF. The chain has TRBV29-1 and TRBJ2-7; 8 bases align to TRBD1. The ends lost 2 bases at V and 3 bases at J; junction bases unmatched: 6. Germline CDR1 SQVTM, CDR2 ANQGSEA. The CDR3 contains 14 residues.

The rearrangement links TRBV10-1 to TRBJ2-7, with a tentative D call TRBD1 (5 bases). Per the germline V gene, CDR1 is WNHNN and CDR2 is SYGVQD (reference sequence). The CDR3 has 14 amino acids. Trimming stripped 2 bases from V and 3 bases from J, with 11 bases between. The CDR3: CASSERAGIYEQYF. For the CDR3, the DNA is TGCGCCAGCAGTGAGCGCGCAGGGATCTACGAGCAGTACTTC.

This chain connects TRBV5-1 to TRBJ2-7; 9 nucleotides align to TRBD2. The V gene's germline CDR1 is SGHRS and CDR2 YFSETQ. There are 16 residues in the CDR3. V lost 0 bases, J lost 3 bases, and 7 bases stayed unmatched. The CDR3 nucleotides are TGCGCCAGCAGCTTGGCCGTAGCGGGGGACCGCTACGAGCAGTACTTC. Protein product: CASSLAVAGDRYEQYF.

The chain carries TRBV19 and TRBJ1-5, with TRBD1 identical over 11 bases. The CDR3 spans 17 residues. Trimming cost V 2 bases and J 2 bases; bases outside gene matches: 5. Germline loops: CDR1 LNHDA, CDR2 SQIVND (reference sequence). The CDR3 here is CASSIWTGGEGNQPQHF. DNA of the CDR3: TGTGCCAGTAGTATATGGACAGGGGGCGAAGGCAATCAGCCCCAGCATTTT.

V is TRBV18 and J is TRBJ2-7; TRBD1 matches at 11 bases. This CDR3 contains 14 residues. Germline CDR1 and CDR2: KGHSH and LQKENI. V gave up 3 bases and J gave up 4 bases; unmatched junction bases: 2. The CDR3 DNA follows: TGTGCCAGCTCACCGGGGGACAGGGGGTACGAGCAGTACTTC. It yields the protein CASSPGDRGYEQYF.

This clone has a handful of counts. This rearrangement joins TRBV5-6 to TRBJ2-7, with 9 bases identical to TRBD1. The CDR3 loop spans 16 amino acids. CDR1 is SGHDT and CDR2 is YYEEEE in the germline V gene. V was pared by 0 bases and J by 3 bases, with 7 bases of the junction left unmatched. The CDR3 protein is CASSLDPGQGFYEQYF. As DNA, the CDR3 is TGTGCCAGCAGCTTGGATCCGGGACAGGGCTTCTACGAGCAGTACTTC.

This chain connects TRBV4-1 to TRBJ2-7; 9 bases map to TRBD2. The trim removed 1 base at V and 5 bases at J, leaving 3 bases unmatched. The CDR3 runs to 14 residues. From germline, CDR1 is MGHRA and CDR2 YSYEKL. The CDR3 here is CASSQGGGANEQYF. In DNA, the CDR3 is TGCGCCAGCAGCCAAGGCGGGGGGGCGAACGAGCAGTACTTC.

The rearrangement links TRBV6-1 to TRBJ2-7; 8 bases fit TRBD1. Per the germline V gene, CDR1 is MNHNS and CDR2 is SASEGT. The CDR3 is made up of 14 amino acids. Trimming took 8 bases from V and 1 from J; bases not matched to a gene: 7. The CDR3 DNA reads TGTGCCAGCCGGCAGGGGGCTGTTTCCTACGAGCAGTACTTC. It yields the protein CASRQGAVSYEQYF.

The V and J genes are TRBV5-1 and TRBJ1-6, with TRBD1 identical over 10 bases. The CDR3 has 15 residues. CDR1 is SGHRS, CDR2 YFSETQ, per germline. Trimming at V came to 0 bases and at J to 10 bases, leaving 4 bases not matched to a gene. Here the CDR3 reads CASSLGDRGGSPLHF. CDR3 bases: TGCGCCAGCAGCTTGGGGGACAGGGGTGGCTCACCCCTCCACTTT.

This chain joins TRBV2 and TRBJ2-1; 8 bases fit TRBD1. Germline CDR1 SNHLY, CDR2 FYNNEI. CDR3 length equals 15 residues. The trim removed 6 bases at V and 3 bases at J, leaving 7 bases unmatched. The CDR3 loop is CASSLGQGIYNEQFF. The CDR3 coding sequence is TGTGCCAGCAGCCTTGGACAGGGTATCTACAATGAGCAGTTCTTC. Full variable domain (missing parts from reference TRBV2 and TRBJ2-1): EPEVTQTPSHQVTQMGQEVILRCVPISNHLYFYWYRQILGQKVEFLVSFYNNEISEKSEIFDDQFSVERPDGSNFTLKIRSTKLEDSAMYFCASSLGQGIYNEQFFGPGTRLTVL.

This clone was counted only a few times. V and J are TRBV5-6 and TRBJ2-5; 7 bases map to TRBD2. The germline V gene encodes CDR1 SGHDT and CDR2 YYEEEE. The CDR3 sequence is 15 residues long. V lost 0 bases and J lost 5; bases outside the gene matches: 7. Written as DNA, the CDR3 is TGTGCCAGCAGCTTGGTGGCGGGGGTTGGGGAGACCCAGTACTTC. This codes for CASSLVAGVGETQYF. The complete variable domain, with remaining parts taken from reference TRBV5-6 and TRBJ2-5, reads DAGVTQSPTHLIKTRGQQVTLRCSPKSGHDTVSWYQQALGQGPQFIFQYYEEEERQRGNFPDRFSGHQFPNYSSELNVNALLLGDSALYLCASSLVAGVGETQYFGPGTRLLVL.